These 14 T cell receptor beta chains came from one sample sequenced in a study of shared T cell receptors in the human thymus. The repertoire was sequenced with immunoSEQ multiplex PCR; TCRdb's copy has only in-frame clones and lacks some. The top ten clones hold 0.0094% of a sample with about 660,000 clones, 87% of them seen once. Separately, the same data were catalogued under a study of human thymus T cells.

What was sequenced was thymocytes. These receptors all come from a boy under two years old with a congenital heart defect.

The chain's CDR3 is CASSQPRGAGGPGEQFF. CDR3 bases: TGCGCCAGCAGCCAACCCCGGGGGGCGGGGGGGCCTGGAGAGCAGTTCTTC. This chain uses TRBV4-3 with TRBJ2-1, with 9 bases identical to TRBD2. V lost 2 bases to trimming and J lost 10 bases; unmatched junction nucleotides: 15. This CDR3 spans 17 amino acids. Germline CDR1 reads LGHNA; CDR2 reads YSLEER.

This CDR3 reads CASSLGAENPNQPQHF. The CDR3 region has the DNA TGTGCCAGCAGCTTAGGAGCGGAAAACCCCAATCAGCCCCAGCATTTT. The chain employs TRBV7-9 and TRBJ1-5; D call uncertain. The V gene lost 1 base and the J gene lost 3 bases, with 13 bases spanning the gap. Germline assignment: CDR1 SEHNR and CDR2 FQNEAQ (reference sequence). The CDR3 has 16 residues.

The chain employs TRBV5-1 and TRBJ2-1, with 8 bases aligning to TRBD2. After removal of 1 base from V and 0 bases from J, the junction contained 12 bases not matched to a gene. Germline V gene data show CDR1 as SGHRS and CDR2 as YFSETQ. The CDR3 is made up of 19 amino acids. The CDR3 DNA is TGCGCCAGCAGCTTGAAACAGCGGGAGCAGGGATTCTCCTACAATGAGCAGTTCTTC. Translation: CASSLKQREQGFSYNEQFF.

V gene TRBV6-6 combines with J gene TRBJ2-7, with TRBD2 identical over 12 bases. Germline values: CDR1 MNHNY, CDR2 SVGAGI (reference sequence). The CDR3 totals 16 residues. Trimming took 6 bases from V and 0 from J; bases not matched to a gene: 6. CDR3 in DNA: TGTGCCAGCAGCCCTAGCGGGAGGGCCCCCTCCTACGAGCAGTACTTC. Translation gives CASSPSGRAPSYEQYF.

The chain recombines TRBV2 with TRBJ2-1; 13 bases are a match to TRBD2. The CDR3 runs 15 residues. J lost 5 bases, V lost 8 bases, and 6 bases had no gene match. The germline V gene encodes CDR1 SNHLY and CDR2 FYNNEI. In DNA, the CDR3 is TGTGCCAGCGGCCTTGGGACTAGCGGGGACAATGAGCAGTTCTTC. It specifies CASGLGTSGDNEQFF. Using reference TRBV2 and TRBJ2-1 for the parts outside the CDR3, the full variable domain is EPEVTQTPSHQVTQMGQEVILRCVPISNHLYFYWYRQILGQKVEFLVSFYNNEISEKSEIFDDQFSVERPDGSNFTLKIRSTKLEDSAMYFCASGLGTSGDNEQFFGPGTRLTVL.

This chain connects TRBV19 to TRBJ1-1; D gene uncertain. V was pared by 0 bases and J by 1 base, with 18 bases between. Looked up from germline, CDR1 is LNHDA and CDR2 is SQIVND (reference sequence). This CDR3 has 18 residues. DNA for the CDR3: TGTGCCAGTAGTATAGATCAACCTAGAGATCCTCGGAACACTGAAGCTTTCTTT. It translates to CASSIDQPRDPRNTEAFF.

J is TRBJ1-1 and V is TRBV18; TRBD1 aligns across 7 bases. The CDR3 extends over 14 amino acids. The germline V gene has CDR1 KGHSH and CDR2 LQKENI. Germline trimming cut 5 bases from V and 1 base from J; bases unmatched to any gene: 4. The CDR3 nucleotides are TGTGCCAGCTCAGAGGACAGGCGGAACACTGAAGCTTTCTTT. The encoded protein is CASSEDRRNTEAFF.

V usage is TRBV9 and J usage is TRBJ1-1; 10 positions agree with TRBD1. This CDR3 has 14 amino acids. Germline CDR1 is SGDLS and CDR2 is YYNGEE. Trimming at V came to 4 bases and at J to 6 bases, leaving 6 bases not matched to a gene. In nucleotides, the CDR3 is TGTGCCAGCAGCCTAGGGGACAGGGGAGCTGAAGCTTTCTTT. Protein: CASSLGDRGAEAFF.

This clone was seen a single time. The V and J genes are TRBV6-6 and TRBJ1-6; D unresolved. The CDR3 consists of 13 residues. Germline-derived CDR1 and CDR2 are MNHNY and SVGAGI (reference sequence). Trimming pared 0 bases from V and 11 bases from J, leaving 8 bases between. The CDR3 here is CASSYSLTAPLHF. The CDR3, as DNA: TGTGCCAGCAGTTACTCGCTTACGGCACCCCTCCACTTT.

This rearrangement joins TRBV7-9 to TRBJ1-3, with a tentative D call TRBD1 (5 bases). V was clipped by 5 bases and J by 0 bases, with 11 bases between them. This CDR3 spans 15 amino acids. CDR1 is SEHNR, CDR2 FQNEAQ, per germline (reference sequence). The CDR3 region has the DNA TGTGCCAGCAGCCTAGACAGAAGCTCTGGAAACACCATATATTTT. It encodes CASSLDRSSGNTIYF.

This rearrangement joins TRBV7-2 to TRBJ1-4; 7 bases are a match to TRBD1. This CDR3 comprises 15 residues. The junction had 8 bases not matched to a gene; V was cut back by 2 bases and J by 8 bases. The germline gives CDR1 SGHTA, CDR2 FQGNSA. The CDR3 is CASSLMKGAGEKLFF. CDR3 sequence (DNA): TGTGCCAGCAGCTTAATGAAGGGGGCCGGGGAAAAACTGTTTTTT.

The rearrangement joins TRBV5-4 to TRBJ2-1; TRBD2 might be the D (6 bases). In germline, CDR1 is SGHNT, CDR2 YYREEE (reference sequence). Trimming removed 2 bases from V and 0 bases from J, with 9 bases in between. This CDR3 is built from 15 residues. CDR3 residues: CASSFGGTSYNEQFF. The CDR3 DNA is TGTGCCAGCAGCTTCGGCGGGACCTCCTACAATGAGCAGTTCTTC.

The chain recombines TRBV7-8 with TRBJ2-1, with 8 bases matching TRBD2. The CDR3 spans 16 residues. V was pared by 4 bases and J by 0 bases, with 5 bases of the junction left unmatched. Germline V gene sequence: CDR1 SGHVS, CDR2 FQNEAQ. The CDR3 here is CASSSSGGRSYNEQFF. The CDR3 DNA follows: TGTGCCAGCAGCTCAAGCGGGGGCCGCTCCTACAATGAGCAGTTCTTC.

This clone was observed a single time. The rearrangement joins TRBV28 to TRBJ2-7; 10 bases match TRBD1. The CDR3 extends over 15 amino acids. Germline assignment: CDR1 MDHEN and CDR2 SYDVKM. V gave up 6 bases and J gave up 4 bases; unmatched junction bases: 9. CDR3 protein: CASRSDRGLRYEQYF. The CDR3 DNA follows: TGTGCCAGCAGATCTGACAGGGGGCTCAGGTACGAGCAGTACTTC.